This TCR beta chain is drawn from a study of response to subunit inactivated influenza vaccine. With regard to this clonotype: Its antigen is still unknown.

Points from the study as a whole: Seasonal influenza vaccination, on each occasion, was suggested by the authors to recruit few new T cells.

TCRdb re-derived calls from the RT-PCR reads in MiXCR, one entry per CDR3 protein. Of around 520,000 distinct CDR3 sequences listed, approximately 12% are singletons. The specimen was PBMCs from blood, collected on the day of vaccination. The clonotype was recovered from a middle-aged man who received an inactivated influenza vaccine.

CDR3 residues: CSVVRASGRYNEQFF. CDR3 bases: TGCAGCGTTGTGCGGGCTAGCGGGAGATACAATGAGCAGTTCTTC. The rearrangement uses TRBV29-1 and TRBJ2-1, with 10 bases that match TRBD2. Trimming took 4 bases from V and 4 from J; bases not matched to a gene: 7. The CDR3 covers 15 residues. Germline-derived CDR1 and CDR2 are SQVTM and ANQGSEA.